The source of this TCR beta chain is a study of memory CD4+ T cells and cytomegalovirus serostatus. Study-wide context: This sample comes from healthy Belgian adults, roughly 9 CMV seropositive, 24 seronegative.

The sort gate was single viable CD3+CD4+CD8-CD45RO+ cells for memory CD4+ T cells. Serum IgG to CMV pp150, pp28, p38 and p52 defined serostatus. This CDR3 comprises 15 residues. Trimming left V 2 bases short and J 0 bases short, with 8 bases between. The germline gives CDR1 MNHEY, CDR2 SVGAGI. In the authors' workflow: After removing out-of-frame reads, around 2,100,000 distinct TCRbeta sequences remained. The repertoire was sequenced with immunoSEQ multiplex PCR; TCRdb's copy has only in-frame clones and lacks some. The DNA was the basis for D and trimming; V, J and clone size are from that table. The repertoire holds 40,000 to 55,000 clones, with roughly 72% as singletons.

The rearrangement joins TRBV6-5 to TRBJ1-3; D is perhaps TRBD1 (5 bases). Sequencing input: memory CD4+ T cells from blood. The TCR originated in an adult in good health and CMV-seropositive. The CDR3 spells CASSYGATSGNTIYF. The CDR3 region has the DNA TGTGCCAGCAGTTACGGGGCCACCTCTGGAAACACCATATATTTT.